This TCR beta chain is drawn from a study of CD8 T cells in ankylosing spondylitis. General observations from the study: Seven or eight highly homologous variants made up a TCR beta motif, and this motif appeared characteristic of ankylosing spondylitis blood.

This clonotype has only a few counts. As yet, its antigen is unknown. An end of the junction differs from the germline gene, which may be a read error. TCRdb ran MiXCR on the 5' RACE reads and lists one entry per CDR3 protein. This table holds about 750,000 distinct CDR3 sequences, roughly 19% found once. The V gene's germline CDR1 is SGHRS and CDR2 YFSETQ. The CDR3 sequence is 15 residues long. This chain joins TRBV5-1 and TRBJ1-4; D not certain. The sequenced sample consisted of blood, either unsorted or a sorted T cell fraction (not recorded which). This sequence was found in a male donor with ankylosing spondylitis. In nucleotides, the CDR3 is TGCGCCAGAAGCTTGGCCCCCACAACTAATGAAAAACTGTTTTTT. Translated, it gives CARSLAPTTNEKLFF.